The 17 T cell receptor beta chains below were found in one sample sequenced in a study of neoadjuvant anti-PD-1 for oral cavity cancer. The sample's time point: after neoadjuvant nivolumab, at surgical resection. Profiled with immunoSEQ multiplex PCR; TCRdb holds only in-frame clones, not every one. Found here are approximately 23,000 clones, 40% to 45% of them singletons; the top ten hold 30% to 50%. The sequenced sample was tumor tissue, obtained after nivolumab (anti-PD-1) treatment. The receptors shown here come from a person aged 35-79 years with oral cavity squamous cell carcinoma.

This clone was seen a handful of times. The CDR3 bases are TGCGCCAGCAGCTTGGCCTCGTTGGGCGAGCAGTACTTC. This translates into CASSLASLGEQYF. This sequence joins TRBV5-1 and TRBJ2-7; D uncertain. Trimming stripped 0 bases from V and 6 bases from J, with 10 bases between. This CDR3 comprises 13 residues. Germline V gene data show CDR1 as SGHRS and CDR2 as YFSETQ.

The chain employs TRBV19 and TRBJ1-2, with D possibly matching TRBD1 (5 bases). The V end was cut by 1 base, the J end by 8 bases, with 23 bases between. Germline CDR1 is LNHDA and CDR2 is SQIVND (reference sequence). This CDR3 is built from 17 residues. The CDR3: CASSIGLLGTASGGYTF. As DNA, the CDR3 is TGTGCCAGTAGTATAGGCTTGCTCGGGACGGCCAGCGGAGGCTACACCTTC.

The chain uses TRBV13 and TRBJ2-1; no clear D gene. Per the germline V gene, CDR1 is PRHDT and CDR2 is FYEKMQ (reference sequence). Trimming stripped 3 bases from V and 10 bases from J, with 7 bases between. This CDR3 region has 11 residues. The chain's CDR3 is CASSFTIEQFF. The DNA for the CDR3 is TGTGCCAGCAGCTTTACCATAGAGCAGTTCTTC.

This clone showed up just a few times. This rearrangement joins TRBV30 to TRBJ2-4; 13 nucleotides line up with TRBD2. J gave up 1 base and V 4 bases, and 13 bases lay outside the gene matches. The CDR3 has 19 amino acids. In germline, CDR1 is GTSNPN, CDR2 SVGIG (reference sequence). CDR3 region: CAWNPYRTSGGMAKNIQYF. The CDR3 nucleotides are TGTGCCTGGAACCCATATCGGACTAGCGGGGGAATGGCCAAAAACATTCAGTACTTC.

The CDR3 DNA follows: TGTGCCAGCAGCGTAGAGACCGCGTTTAACTATGGCTACACCTTC. It codes for CASSVETAFNYGYTF. The chain links TRBV9 to TRBJ1-2, with D hard to call. The length of the CDR3 is 15 residues. V lost 0 bases and J 1 base, leaving 10 bases between the germline ends. The germline gives CDR1 SGDLS, CDR2 YYNGEE.

This clone showed up just a few times. CDR3 in amino acids: CASSSAYEQYF. Here the CDR3 DNA reads TGTGCCAGCAGTTCCGCCTACGAGCAGTACTTC. The rearrangement uses TRBV6-5 and TRBJ2-7; D is undetermined. There are 11 residues in the CDR3. Trimming took 4 bases from V and 2 from J, leaving 3 bases between them. Germline CDR1 reads MNHEY; CDR2 reads SVGAGI.

This rearrangement joins TRBV28 to TRBJ2-2, with D perhaps being TRBD1 or TRBD2 (5 bases each). The CDR3 extends over 15 amino acids. Germline-derived CDR1 and CDR2 are MDHEN and SYDVKM. The ends were cut back, 3 bases at V and 4 bases at J, with 12 bases in the middle. CDR3 protein: CASSLRGDGTGELFF. The CDR3, as DNA: TGTGCCAGCAGTTTGAGGGGTGACGGCACCGGGGAGCTGTTTTTT. Combining the CDR3 with reference TRBV28 and TRBJ2-2 gives the whole variable domain DVKVTQSSRYLVKRTGEKVFLECVQDMDHENMFWYRQDPGLGLRLIYFSYDVKMKEKGDIPEGYSVSREKKERFSLILESASTNQTSMYLCASSLRGDGTGELFFGEGSRLTVL.

CDR3 nucleotides: TGTGCCAGCAGCTTGGCGACAGGGAATTCACCCCTCCACTTT. This translates into CASSLATGNSPLHF. The chain is built from TRBV5-4 and TRBJ1-6, with 7 bases lining up with TRBD1. V lost 0 bases to trimming and J lost 7 bases; unmatched junction nucleotides: 1. The CDR3 loop spans 14 amino acids. Germline lookup yields CDR1 SGHNT and CDR2 YYREEE (reference sequence).

The rearrangement links TRBV9 to TRBJ2-7, with TRBD1 identical over 7 bases. Germline V gene lookup returns CDR1 SGDLS and CDR2 YYNGEE. The V and J ends lost 4 bases and 5 bases, in that order; junction bases with no gene match: 12. The CDR3 is 15 residues long. The chain's CDR3 is CASSPGQATPNEQYF. The CDR3 coding sequence is TGTGCCAGCAGCCCTGGACAGGCTACCCCCAACGAGCAGTACTTC.

This chain joins TRBV6-1 and TRBJ2-7; 11 nucleotides line up with TRBD1. Germline V CDR1 and CDR2: MNHNS, SASEGT. The CDR3 has 16 residues. The junction had 6 bases not matched to a gene; V was cut back by 4 bases and J by 1 base. CDR3 nucleotide sequence: TGTGCCAGCAGTGGACGGACAGGGGGCGTATCCTACGAGCAGTACTTC. Translation gives CASSGRTGGVSYEQYF.

The chain joins TRBV5-1 to TRBJ2-1; 8 bases align to TRBD2. V shed 6 bases, J shed 4 bases, and the junction held 9 bases outside the gene matches. From germline, CDR1 is SGHRS and CDR2 YFSETQ. The CDR3 totals 15 residues. The CDR3 DNA is TGCGCCAGCAAAGACGGCGGGGGGCTTTACAATGAGCAGTTCTTC. Residues: CASKDGGGLYNEQFF.

The chain employs TRBV6-1 and TRBJ2-1, with a weak D call TRBD2 (6 bases). Trimming pared 2 bases from V and 4 bases from J, leaving 12 bases between. This CDR3 comprises 15 residues. CDR1 is MNHNS and CDR2 is SASEGT in the germline V gene. CDR3 DNA: TGTGCCAGCAGTGAAAGGTCCGGGAGATACAATGAGCAGTTCTTC. Encoded protein: CASSERSGRYNEQFF.

This sequence joins TRBV5-1 and TRBJ2-1, with 7 bases lining up with TRBD1. From germline, CDR1 is SGHRS and CDR2 YFSETQ. The CDR3 loop spans 16 amino acids. Unmatched junction bases numbered 7, after V lost 4 bases and J lost 0 bases. CDR3 sequence (DNA): TGCGCCAGCAGCACTGACAGGGCGGGCTCCTACAATGAGCAGTTCTTC. This gives the protein CASSTDRAGSYNEQFF.

The V call is TRBV7-2, the J call TRBJ2-1, with 13 bases matching TRBD2. The CDR3 consists of 19 residues. The V segment lost 4 bases and the J segment 5 bases; nucleotides outside the gene matches: 14. Germline V lookup: CDR1 SGHTA, CDR2 FQGNSA. CDR3 amino acids: CASSSMGLAGRTVNNEQFF. CDR3 coding DNA: TGTGCCAGCAGCTCGATGGGACTAGCGGGGCGTACTGTAAACAATGAGCAGTTCTTC.

The chain employs TRBV29-1 and TRBJ1-1; tentative D call: TRBD1 (5 bases). Germline V gene sequence: CDR1 SQVTM, CDR2 ANQGSEA. There are 13 residues in the CDR3. Trimming removed 8 bases from V and 2 bases from J, with 15 bases in between. DNA for the CDR3: TGCAGCCACGCGGGGCAGGGTAACACTGAAGCTTTCTTT. It is translated as CSHAGQGNTEAFF.

Sample share makes this clone medium-sized (0.01 to 0.1%). V and J are TRBV5-1 and TRBJ1-2, with 7 bases that match TRBD1. The germline CDR1 and CDR2 sequences are SGHRS and YFSETQ. J gave up 8 bases and V 0 bases, and 4 bases lay outside the gene matches. The CDR3 is made up of 13 amino acids. DNA of the CDR3: TGCGCCAGCAGCTTGGACAGGGGTCTCGGCTACACCTTC. It yields the protein CASSLDRGLGYTF.

In its sample, this clone was seen a few times. V usage is TRBV4-3 and J usage is TRBJ2-2; 9 nucleotides agree with TRBD1. With V trimmed by 0 bases and J by 7 bases, 3 bases remained unmatched. This CDR3 contains 15 residues. Germline V CDR1 and CDR2: LGHNA, YSLEER. The CDR3 loop is CASSQEGQGYGELFF. As DNA, the CDR3 is TGCGCCAGCAGCCAAGAAGGACAGGGGTACGGGGAGCTGTTTTTT.